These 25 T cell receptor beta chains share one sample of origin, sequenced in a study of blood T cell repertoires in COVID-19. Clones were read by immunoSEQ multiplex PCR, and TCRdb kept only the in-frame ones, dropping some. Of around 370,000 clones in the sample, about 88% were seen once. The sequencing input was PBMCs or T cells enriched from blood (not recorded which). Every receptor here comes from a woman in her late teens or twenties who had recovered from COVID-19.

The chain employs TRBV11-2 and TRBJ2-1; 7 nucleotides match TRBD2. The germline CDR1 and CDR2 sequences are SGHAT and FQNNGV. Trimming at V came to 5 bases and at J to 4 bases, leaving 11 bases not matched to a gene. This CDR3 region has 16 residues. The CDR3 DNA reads TGTGCCAGCAGCCCTCCCTCTAGCGGCCCTTACAATGAGCAGTTCTTC. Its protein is CASSPPSSGPYNEQFF. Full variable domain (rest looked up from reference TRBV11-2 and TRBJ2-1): EAGVAQSPRYKIIEKRQSVAFWCNPISGHATLYWYQQILGQGPKLLIQFQNNGVVDDSQLPKDRFSAERLKGVDSTLKIQPAKLEDSAVYLCASSPPSSGPYNEQFFGPGTRLTVL.

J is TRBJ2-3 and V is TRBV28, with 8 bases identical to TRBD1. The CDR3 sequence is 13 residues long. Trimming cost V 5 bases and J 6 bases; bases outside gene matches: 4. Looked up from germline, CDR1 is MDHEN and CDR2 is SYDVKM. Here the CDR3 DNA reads TGTGCCAGCAGTCGGACAGGGAGCGATACGCAGTATTTT. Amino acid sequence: CASSRTGSDTQYF.

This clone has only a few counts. CDR3 amino acids: CASSAAGAAGELFF. The CDR3 DNA follows: TGTGCCAGCAGTGCTGCAGGGGCCGCCGGGGAGCTGTTTTTT. This chain joins TRBV25-1 and TRBJ2-2, with a possible D match to TRBD1 (6 bases). This CDR3 is built from 14 residues. Per the germline V gene, CDR1 is MGHDK and CDR2 is SYGVNS. Trimming shortened V by 4 bases and J by 6 bases, and 12 bases separated the two germline ends.

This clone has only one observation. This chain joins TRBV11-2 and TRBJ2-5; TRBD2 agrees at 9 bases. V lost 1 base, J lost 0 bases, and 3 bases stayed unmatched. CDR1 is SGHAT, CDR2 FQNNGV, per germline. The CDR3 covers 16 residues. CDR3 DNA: TGTGCCAGCAGCTTAGTTCCTAGCGGGGACCAAGAGACCCAGTACTTC. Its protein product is CASSLVPSGDQETQYF.

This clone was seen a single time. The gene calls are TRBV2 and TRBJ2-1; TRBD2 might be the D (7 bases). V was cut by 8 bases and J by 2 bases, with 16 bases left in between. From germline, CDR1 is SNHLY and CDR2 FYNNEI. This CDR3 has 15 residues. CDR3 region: CASRPRGATYNEQFF. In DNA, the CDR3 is TGTGCCAGCCGACCCCGGGGGGCCACCTACAATGAGCAGTTCTTC. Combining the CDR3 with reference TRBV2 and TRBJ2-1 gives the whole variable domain EPEVTQTPSHQVTQMGQEVILRCVPISNHLYFYWYRQILGQKVEFLVSFYNNEISEKSEIFDDQFSVERPDGSNFTLKIRSTKLEDSAMYFCASRPRGATYNEQFFGPGTRLTVL.

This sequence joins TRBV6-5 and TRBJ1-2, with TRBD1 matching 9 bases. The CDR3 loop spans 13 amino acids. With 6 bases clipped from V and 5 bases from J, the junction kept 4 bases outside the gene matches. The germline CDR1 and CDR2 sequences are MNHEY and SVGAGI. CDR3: CASRLDRGYGYTF. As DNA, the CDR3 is TGTGCCAGCAGACTTGACAGGGGGTATGGCTACACCTTC.

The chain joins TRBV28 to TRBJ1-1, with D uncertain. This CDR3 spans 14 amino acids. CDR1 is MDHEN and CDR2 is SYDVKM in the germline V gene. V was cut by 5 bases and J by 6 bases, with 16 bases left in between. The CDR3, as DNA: TGTGCCAGCAGTCCATACGTGAGGGAGGCTGAAGCTTTCTTT. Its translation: CASSPYVREAEAFF. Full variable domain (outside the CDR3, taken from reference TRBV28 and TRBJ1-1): DVKVTQSSRYLVKRTGEKVFLECVQDMDHENMFWYRQDPGLGLRLIYFSYDVKMKEKGDIPEGYSVSREKKERFSLILESASTNQTSMYLCASSPYVREAEAFFGQGTRLTVV.

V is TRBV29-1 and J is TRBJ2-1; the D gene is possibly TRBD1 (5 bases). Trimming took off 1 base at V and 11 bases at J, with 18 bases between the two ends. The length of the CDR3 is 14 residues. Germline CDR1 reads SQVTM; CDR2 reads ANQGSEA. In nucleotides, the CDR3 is TGCAGCGTTGAAGCCGAGCTCCATTTGGGGCAGCAGTTCTTC. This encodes CSVEAELHLGQQFF.

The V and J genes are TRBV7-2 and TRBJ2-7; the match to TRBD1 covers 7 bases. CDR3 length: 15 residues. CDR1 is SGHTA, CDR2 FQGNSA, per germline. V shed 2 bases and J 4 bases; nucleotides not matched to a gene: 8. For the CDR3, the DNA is TGTGCCAGCAGCTTATTCCAGGGGGTGGTATACGAGCAGTACTTC. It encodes CASSLFQGVVYEQYF.

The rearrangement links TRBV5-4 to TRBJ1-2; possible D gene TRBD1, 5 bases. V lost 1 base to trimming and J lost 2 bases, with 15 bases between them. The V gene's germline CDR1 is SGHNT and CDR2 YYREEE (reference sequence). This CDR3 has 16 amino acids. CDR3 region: CASSLFQGDWNYGYTF. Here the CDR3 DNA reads TGTGCCAGCAGCTTGTTTCAGGGCGACTGGAACTATGGCTACACCTTC. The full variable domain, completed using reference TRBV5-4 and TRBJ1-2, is ETGVTQSPTHLIKTRGQQVTLRCSSQSGHNTVSWYQQALGQGPQFIFQYYREEENGRGNFPPRFSGLQFPNYSSELNVNALELDDSALYLCASSLFQGDWNYGYTFGSGTRLTVV.

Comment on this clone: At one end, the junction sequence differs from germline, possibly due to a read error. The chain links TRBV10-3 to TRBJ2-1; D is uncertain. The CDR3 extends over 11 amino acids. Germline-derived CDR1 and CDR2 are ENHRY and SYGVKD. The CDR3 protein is CAISSDNEQFF. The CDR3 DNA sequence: TGTGCCATCAGCTCCGACAATGAGCAGTTCTTC.

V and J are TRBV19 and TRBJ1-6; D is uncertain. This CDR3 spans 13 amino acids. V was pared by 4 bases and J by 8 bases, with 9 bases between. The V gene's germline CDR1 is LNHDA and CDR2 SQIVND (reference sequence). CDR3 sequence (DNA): TGTGCCAGTAGTACCCTACGATATTCACCCCTCCACTTT. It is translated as CASSTLRYSPLHF.

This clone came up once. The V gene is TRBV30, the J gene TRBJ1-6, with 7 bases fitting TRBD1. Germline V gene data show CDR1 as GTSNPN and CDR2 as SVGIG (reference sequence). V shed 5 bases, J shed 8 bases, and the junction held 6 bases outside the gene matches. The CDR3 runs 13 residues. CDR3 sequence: CAWLRDRDSPLHF. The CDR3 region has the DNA TGTGCCTGGCTTCGGGACAGAGATTCACCCCTCCACTTT.

The CDR3 coding sequence is TGTGCCAGCAGCTTAGAGTGGAGAGGTGAGCAGTTCTTC. Its translation is CASSLEWRGEQFF. The chain joins TRBV11-2 to TRBJ2-1, with no clear D. Germline V gene lookup returns CDR1 SGHAT and CDR2 FQNNGV. The germline V and J ends were trimmed by 0 bases and 9 bases, with 9 bases remaining between them. The CDR3 totals 13 residues.

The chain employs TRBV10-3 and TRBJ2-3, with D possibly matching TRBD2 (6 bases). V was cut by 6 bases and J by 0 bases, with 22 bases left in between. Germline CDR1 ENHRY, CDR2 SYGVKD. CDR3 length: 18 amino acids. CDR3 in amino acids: CAISLEMTRRASTDTQYF. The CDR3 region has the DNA TGTGCCATCAGCCTAGAGATGACTAGACGGGCTAGCACAGATACGCAGTATTTT.

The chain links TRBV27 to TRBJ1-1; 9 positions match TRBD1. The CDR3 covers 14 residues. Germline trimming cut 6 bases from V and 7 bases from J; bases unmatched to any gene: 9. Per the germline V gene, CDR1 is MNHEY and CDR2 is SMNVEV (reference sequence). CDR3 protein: CASSYLQGAGEAFF. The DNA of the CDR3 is TGTGCCAGCAGCTACCTACAGGGGGCCGGTGAAGCTTTCTTT.

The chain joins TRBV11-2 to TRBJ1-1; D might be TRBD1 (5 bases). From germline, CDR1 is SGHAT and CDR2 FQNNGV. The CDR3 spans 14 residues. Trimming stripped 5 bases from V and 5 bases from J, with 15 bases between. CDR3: CASSPGAGLTEAFF. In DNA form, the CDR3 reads TGTGCCAGCAGCCCTGGGGCGGGGCTGACTGAAGCTTTCTTT.

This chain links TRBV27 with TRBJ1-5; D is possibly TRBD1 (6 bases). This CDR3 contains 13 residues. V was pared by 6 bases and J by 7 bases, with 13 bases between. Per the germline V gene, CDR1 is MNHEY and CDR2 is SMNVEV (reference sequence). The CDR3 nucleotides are TGTGCCAGCAGCTCCAGGGGTAACCAGCCCCAGCATTTT. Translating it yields CASSSRGNQPQHF.

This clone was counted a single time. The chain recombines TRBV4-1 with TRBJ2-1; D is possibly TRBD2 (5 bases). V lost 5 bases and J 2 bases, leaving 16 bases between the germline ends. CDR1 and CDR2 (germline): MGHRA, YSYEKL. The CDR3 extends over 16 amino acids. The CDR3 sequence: CASSGERLGTYNEQFF. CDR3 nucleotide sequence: TGCGCCAGCAGCGGAGAGCGGCTGGGGACCTACAATGAGCAGTTCTTC.

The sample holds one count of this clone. The CDR3 region has the DNA TGTGCTAGTGGTTTGTCAGACACAGATACGCAGTATTTT. Translating it yields CASGLSDTDTQYF. The chain uses TRBV12-5 and TRBJ2-3, with D hard to call. Germline lookup yields CDR1 LGHNT and CDR2 FRNRAP. This CDR3 contains 13 residues. The V and J ends lost 2 bases and 2 bases respectively, with 5 bases between them.

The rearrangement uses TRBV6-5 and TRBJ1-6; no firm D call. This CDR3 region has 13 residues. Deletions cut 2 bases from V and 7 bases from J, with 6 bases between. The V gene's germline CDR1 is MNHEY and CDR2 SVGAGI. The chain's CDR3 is CASSYPLNSPLHF. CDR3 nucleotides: TGTGCCAGCAGTTACCCCTTAAATTCACCCCTCCACTTT.

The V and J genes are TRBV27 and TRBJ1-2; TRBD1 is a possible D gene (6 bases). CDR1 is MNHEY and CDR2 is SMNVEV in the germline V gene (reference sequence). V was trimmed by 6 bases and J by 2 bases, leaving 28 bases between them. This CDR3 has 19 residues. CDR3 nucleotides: TGTGCCAGCAGAAAAAACCAATGGCGGCAGGGGATAAAAAACTATGGCTACACCTTC. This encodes CASRKNQWRQGIKNYGYTF.

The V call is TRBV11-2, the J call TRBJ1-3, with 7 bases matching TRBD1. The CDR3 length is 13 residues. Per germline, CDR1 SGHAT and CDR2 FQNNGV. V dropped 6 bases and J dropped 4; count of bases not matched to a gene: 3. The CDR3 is CASRRGQGNTIYF. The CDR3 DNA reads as TGTGCCAGCAGGAGGGGACAGGGAAACACCATATATTTT.

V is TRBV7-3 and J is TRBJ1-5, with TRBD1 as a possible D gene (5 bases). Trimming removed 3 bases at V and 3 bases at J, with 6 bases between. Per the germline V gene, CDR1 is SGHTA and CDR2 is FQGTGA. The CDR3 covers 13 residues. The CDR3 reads CASSLTVNQPQHF. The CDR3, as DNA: TGTGCCAGCAGCTTGACAGTCAATCAGCCCCAGCATTTT.

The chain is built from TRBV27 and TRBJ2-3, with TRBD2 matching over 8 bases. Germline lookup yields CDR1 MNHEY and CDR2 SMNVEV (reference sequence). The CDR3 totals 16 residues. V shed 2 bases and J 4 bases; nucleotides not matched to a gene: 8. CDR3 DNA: TGTGCCAGCAGTTTAGCGTGGGCGGGGGGTCCAGATACGCAGTATTTT. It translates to CASSLAWAGGPDTQYF.